The entry below describes one TCR beta chain. Antigen: not known. Trimming took 8 bases from V and 4 from J, leaving 14 bases between them. This CDR3 is 13 amino acids long. The germline V gene encodes CDR1 MNHNS and CDR2 SASEGT. From RNA transcripts, TCR beta CDR3 regions were amplified. Researchers ran a first-round RT-PCR on the TCR CDR3 using the HTBI primer set. TCRdb redid the calling of the multiplex PCR reads with MiXCR, one entry per CDR3 protein. Among some 550,000 distinct CDR3 sequences listed, 16% were seen once. The data are from a study of T cells in Graves' hyperthyroidism and ophthalmopathy. Points from the study as a whole: In the analysis, a 13 V-J model separated ophthalmopathy from stable hyperthyroidism. Ophthalmopathy, which appeared later, was predicted by the model a median approximately 6.7 months before onset.

This chain links TRBV6-1 with TRBJ2-5; D is undetermined. The TCR was taken from a woman between 40 and 55 years old with Graves' ophthalmopathy. Sequenced material: blood. DNA for the CDR3: TGTGCCAGCGGGGTGCGAACCCCAGAGACCCAGTACTTC. Translated, it gives CASGVRTPETQYF.